Only one count was recorded for the clone carrying this TCR beta chain. CDR1 and CDR2 from the germline V gene are KGHSH and LQKENI. This CDR3 comprises 14 residues. V was cut by 3 bases and J by 5 bases, with 11 bases left in between. Study processing details: Using reference gene primer amplification, nucleated cell counts were estimated. The repertoire was sequenced with immunoSEQ multiplex PCR; TCRdb's copy has only in-frame clones and lacks some. The DNA gave D and trimming, while V, J and clone size come from that table. The data show under 200,000 clones, 70% to 90% seen once. This entry belongs to a study of blood T cell repertoires in COVID-19. Overall study context: The origin of the acute and convalescent COVID-19 samples was the United States, Italy and Spain. Sources were T cells, B-cell-depleted T cells, or PBMCs; the material itself was cDNA or gDNA.

This clonotype was sampled from a man aged 60-69 years with active or convalescent COVID-19. J is TRBJ2-1 and V is TRBV18; D is perhaps TRBD2 (5 bases). Specimen: peripheral blood. The CDR3 DNA sequence: TGTGCCAGCTCACCTCCCGGGAACGACAATGAGCAGTTCTTC. Protein: CASSPPGNDNEQFF.